Each of the 6 T cell receptor beta chains below was sequenced from the same sample in a study of radiation and T cells in renal cell carcinoma. As for time point: blood 4 weeks post-SBRT, at nephrectomy. Described treatment: 15 Gy SBRT to primary tumor, nephrectomy 4 weeks later. TCRdb keeps only in-frame clones here, not all; method: immunoSEQ multiplex PCR. Of 150,000 to 200,000 clones listed, roughly nine tenths are singletons. The sample in question was blood, obtained from a patient whose treatment included radiotherapy and nephrectomy. These receptors originate from a woman aged 50 to 60 with renal cell carcinoma.

This clone is a singleton in its sample. The genes are TRBV30 and TRBJ2-5; D possibly corresponds to TRBD2 (6 bases). Trimming took 8 bases from V and 2 from J, leaving 15 bases between them. Germline V gives CDR1 GTSNPN, CDR2 SVGIG (reference sequence). The CDR3 loop spans 13 amino acids. The CDR3 protein is CAGTRGWQETQYF. DNA for the CDR3: TGTGCCGGGACCCGGGGGTGGCAAGAGACCCAGTACTTC.

The chain recombines TRBV19 with TRBJ1-1, with D possibly matching TRBD1 (6 bases). The CDR3 runs to 16 residues. From germline, CDR1 is LNHDA and CDR2 SQIVND (reference sequence). Deletions cut 5 bases from V and 10 bases from J, with 26 bases between. As DNA, the CDR3 is TGTGCCAGTAGTGAAGGCGTTTGGTTAGGGGGGAATCGAGCTTTCTTT. Its protein is CASSEGVWLGGNRAFF.

For the CDR3, the DNA is TGTGCCAGCAGCCCTCTACCGGGACAGGGGGCGGTTGAAGCTTTCTTT. Translation gives CASSPLPGQGAVEAFF. This chain uses TRBV5-4 with TRBJ1-1; 12 nucleotides match TRBD1. Germline V gene sequence: CDR1 SGHNT, CDR2 YYREEE (reference sequence). CDR3 size: 16 residues. Trimming at V came to 4 bases and at J to 7 bases, leaving 11 bases not matched to a gene.

The V call is TRBV19, the J call TRBJ1-6; D gene unclear. This CDR3 is built from 14 residues. The germline V gene has CDR1 LNHDA and CDR2 SQIVND (reference sequence). V was pared by 7 bases and J by 7 bases, with 14 bases between. Written as DNA, the CDR3 is TGTGCCAGTACCCTAAGTCGGAGGAATTCACCCCTCCACTTT. Translation gives CASTLSRRNSPLHF.

V and J are TRBV7-2 and TRBJ1-1, with a tentative D call TRBD1 (5 bases). Germline assignment: CDR1 SGHTA and CDR2 FQGNSA. V gave up 5 bases and J gave up 0 bases, with 13 bases separating them. The CDR3 is 15 amino acids. CDR3 in amino acids: CASSGAWPLNTEAFF. DNA of the CDR3: TGTGCCAGCAGCGGGGCTTGGCCCTTGAACACTGAAGCTTTCTTT.

The rearrangement joins TRBV23-1 to TRBJ1-2; D perhaps matches TRBD1 (6 bases). TRBV23-1 falls under the ORF class, with uncertain function. The CDR3 is 15 residues long. V was clipped by 4 bases and J by 5 bases, with 17 bases between them. The CDR3 loop reads CASSPSSDRLYGYTF. DNA of the CDR3: TGCGCCAGCAGTCCCTCCTCGGACAGACTGTATGGCTACACCTTC.